Each of the 15 T cell receptor beta chains below was sequenced from the same sample in a study of OX40 agonist ivuxolimab in advanced cancers. The method was immunoSEQ multiplex PCR; TCRdb's version includes in-frame clones alone and lacks a portion of them. Of 70,000 to 100,000 clones in the sample, 89% were seen once. The sample in question was CD4+ or CD8+ T cells sorted from blood, obtained in a trial of the OX40 agonist ivuxolimab. Every receptor here comes from an adult with an advanced solid tumor such as melanoma, head and neck, liver or kidney cancer.

V is TRBV19 and J is TRBJ2-3; 8 nucleotides agree with TRBD1. After removal of 5 bases from V and 4 bases from J, the junction contained 8 bases not matched to a gene. The CDR3 length is 15 residues. The germline gives CDR1 LNHDA, CDR2 SQIVND (reference sequence). CDR3 DNA sequence: TGTGCCAGTAGTCGAGGACAGGGTTCGGCAGATACGCAGTATTTT. Amino acids: CASSRGQGSADTQYF. Based on the CDR3 plus reference TRBV19 and TRBJ2-3, the full variable domain is DGGITQSPKYLFRKEGQNVTLSCEQNLNHDAMYWYRQDPGQGLRLIYYSQIVNDFQKGDIAEGYSVSREKKESFPLTVTSAQKNPTAFYLCASSRGQGSADTQYFGPGTRLTVL.

This clone was seen once. The chain links TRBV27 to TRBJ1-1; no definite D call. The V and J ends lost 5 bases and 3 bases respectively, with 10 bases between them. The germline gives CDR1 MNHEY, CDR2 SMNVEV (reference sequence). The CDR3 is 13 residues long. The CDR3 region has the DNA TGTGCCAGCAGTCCGAGGTACTACACTGAAGCTTTCTTT. The encoded protein is CASSPRYYTEAFF.

The chain couples TRBV18 to TRBJ2-7, with D possibly being TRBD2 (5 bases). Germline V gives CDR1 KGHSH, CDR2 LQKENI. Trimming shortened V by 5 bases and J by 1 base, and 24 bases separated the two germline ends. The CDR3 consists of 18 residues. CDR3 nucleotides: TGTGCCAGCTCAAGTAGTCTAGCAGCGTCCCTAGGTTCCTACGAGCAGTACTTC. It codes for CASSSSLAASLGSYEQYF.

In its sample, this clone was seen once. The rearrangement uses TRBV5-1 and TRBJ2-2; D is ambiguous. This CDR3 contains 16 residues. Trimming cost V 0 bases and J 2 bases, with 11 bases left between them. Germline V CDR1 and CDR2: SGHRS, YFSETQ. CDR3 loop: CASSLDRASNTGELFF. The CDR3 nucleotides are TGCGCCAGCAGCTTGGACAGAGCTAGTAACACCGGGGAGCTGTTTTTT.

V is TRBV27 and J is TRBJ1-1; 7 nucleotides line up with TRBD1. Germline lookup yields CDR1 MNHEY and CDR2 SMNVEV (reference sequence). CDR3 size: 13 residues. The J segment lost 11 bases and the V segment lost 5 bases, leaving 11 bases of the junction unmatched. CDR3 sequence (DNA): TGTGCCAGCAGTCTTACAGGGGTCTCTGGGGCTTTCTTT. Translation gives CASSLTGVSGAFF.

The chain recombines TRBV19 with TRBJ2-7; the match to TRBD2 covers 9 bases. The germline gives CDR1 LNHDA, CDR2 SQIVND (reference sequence). V lost 5 bases to trimming and J lost 5 bases; unmatched junction nucleotides: 10. The CDR3 length is 15 residues. The DNA of the CDR3 is TGTGCCAGTAGTCCGGATAGCGGGAGAATCCACGAGCAGTACTTC. Its protein product is CASSPDSGRIHEQYF.

This chain uses TRBV29-1 with TRBJ2-1; 9 bases align to TRBD2. There are 14 residues in the CDR3. The V and J ends lost 4 bases and 2 bases, in that order; junction bases with no gene match: 3. Germline CDR1 SQVTM, CDR2 ANQGSEA. The CDR3: CSVVPSGAYNEQFF. In nucleotides, the CDR3 is TGCAGCGTTGTACCTAGCGGGGCCTACAATGAGCAGTTCTTC.

The genes are TRBV6-6 and TRBJ1-5, with D perhaps matching TRBD1 (5 bases). This CDR3 has 15 amino acids. Germline lookup yields CDR1 MNHNY and CDR2 SVGAGI (reference sequence). Trimming removed 6 bases at V and 6 bases at J, with 18 bases between. CDR3 sequence (DNA): TGTGCCAGCAGCGCGGACCCCGGGGCAATTCAGCCCCAGCATTTT. It yields the protein CASSADPGAIQPQHF.

This chain connects TRBV29-1 to TRBJ2-7; D is uncertain. Germline values: CDR1 SQVTM, CDR2 ANQGSEA. The CDR3 spans 13 residues. Trimming pared 4 bases from V and 0 bases from J, leaving 10 bases between. Here the CDR3 DNA reads TGCAGCGTTGCCAGCGCAAGCTCCTACGAGCAGTACTTC. It specifies CSVASASSYEQYF.

This clone was counted only a few times. V and J are TRBV11-3 and TRBJ2-7; 7 bases line up with TRBD2. The CDR3 totals 15 residues. CDR1 SGHNT and CDR2 YENEEA come from the germline V gene. The ends lost 1 base at V and 2 bases at J; junction bases unmatched: 5. This CDR3 is CASSLGGGRTYEQYF. The CDR3 DNA follows: TGTGCCAGCAGCTTAGGTGGCGGGAGAACCTACGAGCAGTACTTC. Using reference TRBV11-3 and TRBJ2-7 for the parts outside the CDR3, the full variable domain is EAGVVQSPRYKIIEKKQPVAFWCNPISGHNTLYWYLQNLGQGPELLIRYENEEAVDDSQLPKDRFSAERLKGVDSTLKIQPAELGDSAVYLCASSLGGGRTYEQYFGPGTRLTVT.

V gene TRBV12-5 combines with J gene TRBJ1-5; D uncertain. The V end was cut by 6 bases, the J end by 0 bases, with 9 bases between. This CDR3 has 14 residues. Germline V lookup: CDR1 LGHNT, CDR2 FRNRAP. CDR3 coding DNA: TGTGCTAGTGGAACCGGCGGTAGCAATCAGCCCCAGCATTTT. Translated, it gives CASGTGGSNQPQHF.

The chain links TRBV12-5 to TRBJ2-5; a weak D match, TRBD2 (5 bases). This CDR3 spans 13 amino acids. Germline-derived CDR1 and CDR2 are LGHNT and FRNRAP. The germline V and J ends were trimmed by 5 bases and 2 bases, with 9 bases remaining between them. CDR3 sequence (DNA): TGTGCTAGTGGTCGCGGGTCACAAGAGACCCAGTACTTC. Its translation: CASGRGSQETQYF.

This chain uses TRBV11-3 with TRBJ2-2; tentatively, D is TRBD2 (6 bases). Germline values: CDR1 SGHNT, CDR2 YENEEA. This CDR3 has 17 amino acids. Trimming pared 3 bases from V and 0 bases from J, leaving 14 bases between. CDR3 DNA sequence: TGTGCCAGCAGCTTCCTCGGAGGGTCTGCGAACACCGGGGAGCTGTTTTTT. This sequence encodes CASSFLGGSANTGELFF.

V and J are TRBV7-2 and TRBJ2-3; tentative D call: TRBD2 (6 bases). The germline V and J ends were trimmed by 6 bases and 2 bases, with 15 bases remaining between them. Germline-derived CDR1 and CDR2 are SGHTA and FQGNSA. The length of the CDR3 is 15 residues. The CDR3 region has the DNA TGTGCCAGCAGTCACCGGGACTTTCCCACAGATACGCAGTATTTT. As protein: CASSHRDFPTDTQYF.

This chain connects TRBV7-2 to TRBJ2-1; D might be TRBD2 (5 bases). V lost 0 bases and J lost 7, with 10 bases in between. Germline V gene data show CDR1 as SGHTA and CDR2 as FQGNSA. The CDR3 is 14 amino acids. This CDR3 is CASSLAGVENEQFF. The CDR3 nucleotides read TGTGCCAGCAGCTTAGCGGGAGTGGAAAATGAGCAGTTCTTC.